This TCR beta chain was found in a study of chemoradiotherapy in HPV16-positive cancers. On the study more broadly: Candidate HPV-specific clones and shared TCR motifs came from two HPV16-positive patients. Findings and limits, study-wide: The functional HPV-specific definition rests on just a couple of HPV16-positive patients. For HPV16-positive patients, expanding HPV-responsive T cells associated with longer recurrence-free survival.

Trimming at V came to 1 base and at J to 4 bases, leaving 6 bases not matched to a gene. The CDR3 runs 17 residues. Germline CDR1 and CDR2: SGDLS and YYNGEE. Sequencing was performed with immunoSEQ multiplex PCR; in TCRdb, only in-frame clones are kept and a portion is missing. The sample records about 1,800 clones, roughly 80% being singletons. Repeated repertoire sampling spanned the course of chemoradiotherapy. Remarks on this clone: The antigen is unknown.

Material: tumor tissue, obtained from a patient who underwent chemoradiotherapy. The origin of this receptor is a human donor with HPV-associated anogenital cancer. The rearrangement uses TRBV9 and TRBJ2-3; the match to TRBD2 covers 13 bases. Written as DNA, the CDR3 is TGTGCCAGCAGCGTACGACGGACTAGCGGGAGCTCAGATACGCAGTATTTT. Translating it yields CASSVRRTSGSSDTQYF.